This T cell receptor beta chain came from a study of somatic mutations in cytotoxic T cells in rheumatoid arthritis. Study information: Prior to any treatment and right after diagnosis, patient blood (roughly 30 ml EDTA) was drawn. General study results and limits: Nothing was done to adjust for multiple comparisons when TRBV07 showed up slightly less in rheumatoid arthritis patients.

The germline V gene has CDR1 SGHRS and CDR2 YFSETQ. Trimming stripped 3 bases from V and 7 bases from J, with 8 bases between. CDR3 length: 12 amino acids. After CD4+ and CD8+ cells were isolated by positive magnetic bead selection, their purity was checked by flow cytometry. Points on this clone: Its target is not known.

Assay used: immunoSEQ multiplex PCR; TCRdb lists only in-frame clones, some missing. This table has about 15,000 clones, approximately 82% appearing once. The sample was CD8+ T cells sorted from blood. This chain joins TRBV5-1 and TRBJ2-1; D is unclear. This receptor was taken from an adult with rheumatoid arthritis. In DNA, the CDR3 is TGCGCCAGCAGCTGGAATGGGAATGAGCAGTTCTTC. It translates to CASSWNGNEQFF.